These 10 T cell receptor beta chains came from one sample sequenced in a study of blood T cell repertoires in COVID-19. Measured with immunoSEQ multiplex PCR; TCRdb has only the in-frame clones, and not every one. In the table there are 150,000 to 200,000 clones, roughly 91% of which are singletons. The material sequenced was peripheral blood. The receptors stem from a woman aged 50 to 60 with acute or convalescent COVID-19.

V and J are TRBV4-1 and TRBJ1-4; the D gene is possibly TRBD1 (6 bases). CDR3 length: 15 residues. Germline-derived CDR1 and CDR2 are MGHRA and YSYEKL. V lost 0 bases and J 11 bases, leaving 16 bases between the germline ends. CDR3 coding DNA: TGCGCCAGCAGCCAAGAGGCGACTCCAGGGGTGAAACTGTTTTTT. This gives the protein CASSQEATPGVKLFF.

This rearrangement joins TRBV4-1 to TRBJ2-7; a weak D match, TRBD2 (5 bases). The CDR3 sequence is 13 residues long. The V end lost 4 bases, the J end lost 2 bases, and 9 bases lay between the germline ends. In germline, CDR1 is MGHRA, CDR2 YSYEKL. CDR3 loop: CASSLDGTYEQYF. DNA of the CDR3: TGCGCCAGCAGCCTGGACGGGACCTACGAGCAGTACTTC.

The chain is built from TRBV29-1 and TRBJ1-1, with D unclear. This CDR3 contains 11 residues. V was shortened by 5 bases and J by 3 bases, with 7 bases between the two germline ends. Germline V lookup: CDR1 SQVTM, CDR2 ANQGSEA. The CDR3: CSVFQYTEAFF. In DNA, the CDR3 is TGCAGCGTTTTTCAGTACACTGAAGCTTTCTTT.

CDR3 bases: TGCGCCAGCAGCCGATATCAGGGCGCTGACTATGGCTACACCTTC. Amino acid sequence: CASSRYQGADYGYTF. This sequence joins TRBV4-1 and TRBJ1-2; D possibly corresponds to TRBD1 (5 bases). Trimming removed 4 bases at V and 3 bases at J, with 15 bases between. The CDR3 contains 15 residues. CDR1 and CDR2 from the germline V gene are MGHRA and YSYEKL.

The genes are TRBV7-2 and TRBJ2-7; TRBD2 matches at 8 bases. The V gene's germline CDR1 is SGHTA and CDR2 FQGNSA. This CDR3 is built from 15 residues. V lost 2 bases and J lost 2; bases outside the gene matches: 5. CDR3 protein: CASSLWVGGAYEQYF. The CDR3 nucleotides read TGTGCCAGCAGCTTATGGGTCGGGGGGGCCTACGAGCAGTACTTC.

CDR3 sequence reads: CASSLGIAPGKPDTF. CDR3 coding DNA: TGCGCCAGCAGCTTGGGTATTGCCCCAGGGAAGCCCGACACCTTC. The chain employs TRBV5-1 and TRBJ1-2, with a possible D match to TRBD1 (5 bases). Germline assignment: CDR1 SGHRS and CDR2 YFSETQ. The CDR3 extends over 15 amino acids. The germline V and J ends were trimmed by 0 bases and 12 bases, with 21 bases remaining between them.

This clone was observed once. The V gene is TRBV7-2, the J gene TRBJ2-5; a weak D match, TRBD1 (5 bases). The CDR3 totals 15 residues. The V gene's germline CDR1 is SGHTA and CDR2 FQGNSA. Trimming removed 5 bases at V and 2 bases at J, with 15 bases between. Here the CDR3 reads CASSTDQGWQETQYF. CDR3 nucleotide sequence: TGTGCCAGCAGCACGGACCAGGGTTGGCAAGAGACCCAGTACTTC.

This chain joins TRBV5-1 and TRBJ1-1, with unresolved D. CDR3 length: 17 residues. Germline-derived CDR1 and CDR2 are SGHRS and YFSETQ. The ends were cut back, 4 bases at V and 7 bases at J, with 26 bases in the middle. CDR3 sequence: CASSPEALDSPGGEAFF. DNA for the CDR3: TGCGCCAGCAGCCCGGAGGCTTTGGATTCCCCCGGTGGTGAAGCTTTCTTT.

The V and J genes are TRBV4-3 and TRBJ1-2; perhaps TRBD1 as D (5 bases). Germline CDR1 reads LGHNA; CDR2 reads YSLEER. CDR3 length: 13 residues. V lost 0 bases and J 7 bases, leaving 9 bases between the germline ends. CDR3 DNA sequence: TGCGCCAGCAGCCAAGATCGGAGGGGTGGCTACACCTTC. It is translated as CASSQDRRGGYTF.

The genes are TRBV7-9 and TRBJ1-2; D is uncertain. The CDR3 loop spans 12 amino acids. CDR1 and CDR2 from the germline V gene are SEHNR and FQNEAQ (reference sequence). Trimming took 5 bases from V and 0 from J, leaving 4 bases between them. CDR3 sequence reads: CASSPSNYGYTF. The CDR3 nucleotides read TGTGCCAGCAGCCCCTCTAACTATGGCTACACCTTC.